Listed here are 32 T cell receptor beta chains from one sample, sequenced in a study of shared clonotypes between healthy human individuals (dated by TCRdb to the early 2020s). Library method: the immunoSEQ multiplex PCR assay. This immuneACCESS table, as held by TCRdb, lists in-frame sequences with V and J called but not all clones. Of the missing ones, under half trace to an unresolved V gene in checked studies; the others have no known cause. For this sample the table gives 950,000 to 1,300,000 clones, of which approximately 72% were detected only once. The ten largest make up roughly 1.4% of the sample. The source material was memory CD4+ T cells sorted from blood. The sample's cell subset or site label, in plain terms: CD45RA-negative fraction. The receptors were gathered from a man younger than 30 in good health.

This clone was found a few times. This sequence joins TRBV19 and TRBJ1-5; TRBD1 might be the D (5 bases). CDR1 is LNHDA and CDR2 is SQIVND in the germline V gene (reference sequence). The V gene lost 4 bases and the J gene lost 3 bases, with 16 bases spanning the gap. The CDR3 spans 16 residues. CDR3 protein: CASSTLGVRNNQPQHF. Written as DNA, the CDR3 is TGTGCCAGTAGTACCTTGGGGGTAAGAAACAATCAGCCCCAGCATTTT.

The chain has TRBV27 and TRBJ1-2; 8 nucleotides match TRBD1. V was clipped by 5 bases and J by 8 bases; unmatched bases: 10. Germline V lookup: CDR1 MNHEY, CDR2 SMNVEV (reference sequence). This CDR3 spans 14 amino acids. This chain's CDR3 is CASSPRTGKTGYTF. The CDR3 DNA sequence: TGTGCCAGCAGTCCCCGGACAGGGAAGACGGGCTACACCTTC.

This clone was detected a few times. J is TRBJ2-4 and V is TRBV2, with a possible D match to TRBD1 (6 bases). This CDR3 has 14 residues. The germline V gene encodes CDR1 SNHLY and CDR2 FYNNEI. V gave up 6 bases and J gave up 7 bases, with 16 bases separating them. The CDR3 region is CASRMDSSSNIQYF. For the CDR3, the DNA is TGTGCCAGCAGGATGGACAGCTCCTCGAACATTCAGTACTTC.

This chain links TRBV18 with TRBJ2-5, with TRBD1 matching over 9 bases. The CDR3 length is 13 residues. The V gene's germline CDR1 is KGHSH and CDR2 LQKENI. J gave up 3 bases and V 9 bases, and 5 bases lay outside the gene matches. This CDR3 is CASHGQGKETQYF. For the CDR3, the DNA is TGTGCCAGTCACGGACAGGGGAAAGAGACCCAGTACTTC. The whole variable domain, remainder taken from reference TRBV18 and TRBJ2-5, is NAGVMQNPRHLVRRRGQEARLRCSPMKGHSHVYWYRQLPEEGLKFMVYLQKENIIDESGMPKERFSAEFPKEGPSILRIQQVVRGDSAAYFCASHGQGKETQYFGPGTRLLVL.

In DNA form, the CDR3 reads TGTGCCAGCAGCTCTGGTGGACACACTACTGAAGCTTTCTTT. Encoded protein: CASSSGGHTTEAFF. This rearrangement joins TRBV5-4 to TRBJ1-1; weak D call: TRBD1 (5 bases). The germline V gene has CDR1 SGHNT and CDR2 YYREEE (reference sequence). V lost 3 bases and J 5 bases, leaving 14 bases between the germline ends. This CDR3 has 14 residues.

The CDR3 loop reads CAISDSPAGTLNEQFF. The CDR3 nucleotides are TGTGCCATCAGTGACTCTCCAGCGGGAACCCTCAATGAGCAGTTCTTC. V and J are TRBV10-3 and TRBJ2-1; 7 bases are shared with TRBD2. The V gene end was trimmed by 3 bases and the J gene end by 6 bases; junction bases not matched to a gene: 11. This CDR3 region has 16 residues. Germline V gene data show CDR1 as ENHRY and CDR2 as SYGVKD.

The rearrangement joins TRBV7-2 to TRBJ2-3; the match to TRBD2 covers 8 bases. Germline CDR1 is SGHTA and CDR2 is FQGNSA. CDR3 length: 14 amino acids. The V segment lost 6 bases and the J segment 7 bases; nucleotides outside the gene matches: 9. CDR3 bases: TGTGCCAGCAGGCGGGGGGCGGAGGAGAATACGCAGTATTTT. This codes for CASRRGAEENTQYF.

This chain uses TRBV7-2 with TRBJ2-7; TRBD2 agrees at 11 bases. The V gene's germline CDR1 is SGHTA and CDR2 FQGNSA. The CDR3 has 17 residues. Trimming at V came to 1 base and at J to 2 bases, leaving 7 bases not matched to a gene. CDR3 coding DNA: TGTGCCAGCAGCTTAGAGGCTAGCGGGAGGAAAACCTACGAGCAGTACTTC. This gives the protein CASSLEASGRKTYEQYF.

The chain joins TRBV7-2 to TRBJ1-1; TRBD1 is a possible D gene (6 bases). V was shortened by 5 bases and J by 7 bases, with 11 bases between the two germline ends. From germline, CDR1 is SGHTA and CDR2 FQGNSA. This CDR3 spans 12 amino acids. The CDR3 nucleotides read TGTGCCAGCAGCCTAAGAGGGGGTGAAGCTTTCTTT. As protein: CASSLRGGEAFF.

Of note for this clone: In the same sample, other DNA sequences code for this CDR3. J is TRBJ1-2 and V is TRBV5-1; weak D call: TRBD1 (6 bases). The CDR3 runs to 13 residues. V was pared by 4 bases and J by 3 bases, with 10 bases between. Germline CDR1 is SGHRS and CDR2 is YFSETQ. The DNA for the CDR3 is TGCGCCAGCAGCCTAGGGGGGGACTATGGCTACACCTTC. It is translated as CASSLGGDYGYTF.

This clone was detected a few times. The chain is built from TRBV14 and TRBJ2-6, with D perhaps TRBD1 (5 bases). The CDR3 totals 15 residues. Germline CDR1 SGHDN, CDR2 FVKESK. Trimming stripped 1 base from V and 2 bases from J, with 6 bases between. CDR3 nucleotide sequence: TGTGCCAGCAGCCAAGCAGGGCCTGGGGCCAACGTCCTGACTTTC. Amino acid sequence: CASSQAGPGANVLTF.

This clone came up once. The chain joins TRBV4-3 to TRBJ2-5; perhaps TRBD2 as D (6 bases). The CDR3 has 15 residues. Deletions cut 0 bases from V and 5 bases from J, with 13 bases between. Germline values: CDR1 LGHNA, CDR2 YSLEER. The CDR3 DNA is TGCGCCAGCAGCCAAGAACACGGGCGGGACGAGACCCAGTACTTC. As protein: CASSQEHGRDETQYF.

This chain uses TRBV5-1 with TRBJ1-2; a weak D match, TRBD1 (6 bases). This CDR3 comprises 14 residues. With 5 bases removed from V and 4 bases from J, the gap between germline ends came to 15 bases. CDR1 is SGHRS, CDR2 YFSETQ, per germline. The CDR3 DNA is TGCGCCAGCAGTTCATCGGGACACCCCTATGGCTACACCTTC. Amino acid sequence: CASSSSGHPYGYTF.

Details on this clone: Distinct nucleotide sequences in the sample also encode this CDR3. CDR3 coding DNA: TGTGCCAGCAGCTTGGCCGGGGGGGCAGGAATGAACACTGAAGCTTTCTTT. This encodes CASSLAGGAGMNTEAFF. The chain has TRBV5-4 and TRBJ1-1; perhaps TRBD1 as D (6 bases). Germline V CDR1 and CDR2: SGHNT, YYREEE (reference sequence). The V end was cut by 0 bases, the J end by 0 bases, with 15 bases between. This CDR3 spans 17 amino acids.

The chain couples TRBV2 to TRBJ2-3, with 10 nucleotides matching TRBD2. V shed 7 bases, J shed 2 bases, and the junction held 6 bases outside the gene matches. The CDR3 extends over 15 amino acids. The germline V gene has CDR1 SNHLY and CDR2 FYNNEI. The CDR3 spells CASNGLADHTDTQYF. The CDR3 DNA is TGTGCCAGCAATGGACTAGCGGATCACACAGATACGCAGTATTTT.

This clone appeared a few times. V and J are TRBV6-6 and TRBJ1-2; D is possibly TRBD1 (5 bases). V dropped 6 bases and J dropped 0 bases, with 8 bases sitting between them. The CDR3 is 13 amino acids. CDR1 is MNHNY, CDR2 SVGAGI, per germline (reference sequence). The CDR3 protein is CASSQTANYGYTF. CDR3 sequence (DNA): TGTGCCAGCAGCCAGACAGCTAACTATGGCTACACCTTC.

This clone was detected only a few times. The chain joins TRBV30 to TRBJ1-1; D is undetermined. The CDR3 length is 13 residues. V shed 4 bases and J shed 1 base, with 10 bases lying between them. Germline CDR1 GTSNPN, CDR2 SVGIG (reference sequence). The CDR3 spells CAWKFTENTEAFF. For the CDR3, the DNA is TGTGCCTGGAAATTTACAGAGAACACTGAAGCTTTCTTT.

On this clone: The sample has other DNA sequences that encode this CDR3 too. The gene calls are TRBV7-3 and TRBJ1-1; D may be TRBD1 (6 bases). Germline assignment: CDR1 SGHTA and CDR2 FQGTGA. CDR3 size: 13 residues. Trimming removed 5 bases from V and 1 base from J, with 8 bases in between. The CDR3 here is CASSPQGNTEAFF. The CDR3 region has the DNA TGTGCCAGCAGCCCACAGGGGAACACTGAAGCTTTCTTT. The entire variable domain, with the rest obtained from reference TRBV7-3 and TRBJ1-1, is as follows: GAGVSQTPSNKVTEKGKYVELRCDPISGHTALYWYRQSLGQGPEFLIYFQGTGAADDSGLPNDRFFAVRPEGSVSTLKIQRTERGDSAVYLCASSPQGNTEAFFGQGTRLTVV.

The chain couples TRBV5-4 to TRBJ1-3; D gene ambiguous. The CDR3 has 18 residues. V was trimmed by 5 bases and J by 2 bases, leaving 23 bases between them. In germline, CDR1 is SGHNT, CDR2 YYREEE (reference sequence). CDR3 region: CASSPDTPLAIAGNTIYF. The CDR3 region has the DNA TGTGCCAGCAGTCCAGACACTCCCTTGGCGATCGCTGGAAACACCATATATTTT.

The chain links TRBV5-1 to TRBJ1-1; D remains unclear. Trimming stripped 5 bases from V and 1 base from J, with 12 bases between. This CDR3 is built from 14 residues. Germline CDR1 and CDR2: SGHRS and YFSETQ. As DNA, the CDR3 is TGCGCCAGCAGTTCATCATCGTGGAACACTGAAGCTTTCTTT. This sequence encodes CASSSSSWNTEAFF.

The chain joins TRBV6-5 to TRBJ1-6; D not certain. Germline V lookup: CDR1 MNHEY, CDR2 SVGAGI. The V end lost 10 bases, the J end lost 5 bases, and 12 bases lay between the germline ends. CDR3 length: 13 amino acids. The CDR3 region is CAIRPGNNSPLHF. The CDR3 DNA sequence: TGTGCCATCCGACCAGGAAATAATTCACCCCTCCACTTT.

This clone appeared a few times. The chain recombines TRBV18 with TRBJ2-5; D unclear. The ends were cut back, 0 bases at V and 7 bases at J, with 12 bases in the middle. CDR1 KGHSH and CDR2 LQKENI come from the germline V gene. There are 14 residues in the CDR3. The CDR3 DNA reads TGTGCCAGCTCACCACCGACGGTCGGTTCGACCCAGTACTTC. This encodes CASSPPTVGSTQYF.

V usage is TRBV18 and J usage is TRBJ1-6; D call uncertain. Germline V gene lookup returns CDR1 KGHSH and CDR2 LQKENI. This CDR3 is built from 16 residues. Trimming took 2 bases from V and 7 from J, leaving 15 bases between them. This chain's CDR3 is CASSPDRVSGNSPLHF. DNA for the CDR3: TGTGCCAGCTCACCAGACCGGGTATCGGGGAATTCACCCCTCCACTTT.

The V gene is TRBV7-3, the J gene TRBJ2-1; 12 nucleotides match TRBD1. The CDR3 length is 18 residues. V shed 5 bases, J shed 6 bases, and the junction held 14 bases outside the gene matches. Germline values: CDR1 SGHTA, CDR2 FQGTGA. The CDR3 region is CASSVRGDRGLKSNEQFF. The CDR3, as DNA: TGTGCCAGCAGCGTCCGTGGGGACAGGGGGCTAAAGAGCAATGAGCAGTTCTTC.

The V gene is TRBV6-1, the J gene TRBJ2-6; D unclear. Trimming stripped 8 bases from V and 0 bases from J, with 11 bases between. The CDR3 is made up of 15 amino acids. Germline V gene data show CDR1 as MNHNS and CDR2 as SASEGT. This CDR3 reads CASASPDSGANVLTF. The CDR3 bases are TGTGCCAGCGCCTCCCCCGACTCTGGGGCCAACGTCCTGACTTTC.

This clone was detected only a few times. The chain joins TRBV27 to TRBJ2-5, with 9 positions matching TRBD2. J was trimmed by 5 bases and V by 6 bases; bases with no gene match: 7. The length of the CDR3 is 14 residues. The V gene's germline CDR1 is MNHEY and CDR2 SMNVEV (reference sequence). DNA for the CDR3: TGTGCCAGCAGAGGCGGGGGGGCAGGGGAGACCCAGTACTTC. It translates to CASRGGGAGETQYF.

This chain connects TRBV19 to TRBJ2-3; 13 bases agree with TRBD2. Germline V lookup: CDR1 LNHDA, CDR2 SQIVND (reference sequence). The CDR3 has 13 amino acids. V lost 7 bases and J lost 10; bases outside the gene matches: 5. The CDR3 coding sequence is TGTGCCAGTACAACTAGCGGGGGGGAGGCGCAGTATTTT. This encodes CASTTSGGEAQYF. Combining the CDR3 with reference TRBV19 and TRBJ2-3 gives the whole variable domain DGGITQSPKYLFRKEGQNVTLSCEQNLNHDAMYWYRQDPGQGLRLIYYSQIVNDFQKGDIAEGYSVSREKKESFPLTVTSAQKNPTAFYLCASTTSGGEAQYFGPGTRLTVL.

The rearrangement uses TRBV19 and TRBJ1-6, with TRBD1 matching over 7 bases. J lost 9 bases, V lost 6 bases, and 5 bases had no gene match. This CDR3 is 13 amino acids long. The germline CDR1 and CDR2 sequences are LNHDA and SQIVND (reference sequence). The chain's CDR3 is CASSRDSASPLHF. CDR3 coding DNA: TGTGCCAGTAGCCGGGACAGTGCTTCACCCCTCCACTTT.

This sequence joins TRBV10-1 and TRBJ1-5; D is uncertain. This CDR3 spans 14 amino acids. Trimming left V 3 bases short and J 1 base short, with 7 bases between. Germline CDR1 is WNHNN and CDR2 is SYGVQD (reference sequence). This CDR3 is CASSDGSSNQPQHF. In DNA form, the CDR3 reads TGCGCCAGCAGTGATGGCAGCAGCAATCAGCCCCAGCATTTT.

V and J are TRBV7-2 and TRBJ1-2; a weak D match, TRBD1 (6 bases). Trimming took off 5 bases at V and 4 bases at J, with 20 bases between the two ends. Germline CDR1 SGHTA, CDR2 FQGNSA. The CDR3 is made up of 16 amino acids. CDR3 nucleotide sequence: TGTGCCAGCAGCCCTGGGGGCCAGGGGCTCATCTATGGCTACACCTTC. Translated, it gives CASSPGGQGLIYGYTF.

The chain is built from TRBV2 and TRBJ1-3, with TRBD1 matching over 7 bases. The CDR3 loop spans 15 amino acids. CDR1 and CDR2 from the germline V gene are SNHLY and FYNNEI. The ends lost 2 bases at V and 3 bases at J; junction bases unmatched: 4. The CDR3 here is CASSERGLGGNTIYF. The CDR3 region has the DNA TGTGCCAGCAGTGAAAGGGGGCTGGGTGGAAACACCATATATTTT.

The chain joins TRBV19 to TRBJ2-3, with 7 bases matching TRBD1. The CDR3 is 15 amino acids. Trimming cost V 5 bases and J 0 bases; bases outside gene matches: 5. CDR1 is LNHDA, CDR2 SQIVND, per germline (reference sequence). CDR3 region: CASSPGGASTDTQYF. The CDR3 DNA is TGTGCCAGTAGTCCAGGGGGTGCGAGCACAGATACGCAGTATTTT. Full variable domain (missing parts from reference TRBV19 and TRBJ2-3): DGGITQSPKYLFRKEGQNVTLSCEQNLNHDAMYWYRQDPGQGLRLIYYSQIVNDFQKGDIAEGYSVSREKKESFPLTVTSAQKNPTAFYLCASSPGGASTDTQYFGPGTRLTVL.